The 9 T cell receptor beta chains listed next were all sequenced from one sample in a study of CD8 T cells in Susac syndrome. When the RNA was reverse transcribed, random hexamers were used with an input of roughly 0.45 to 1 ug. TCRdb re-called the immunoSEQ multiplex PCR reads through MiXCR, storing one row per CDR3 protein. Here the sample spans about 70,000 distinct CDR3 sequences, approximately 95% being singletons. Sequences were obtained from CD8+ T cells from PBMCs. The receptor source for this set is a human donor in good health.

The chain employs TRBV4-3 and TRBJ2-1; TRBD1 matches 9 bases. CDR1 and CDR2 (germline): LGHNA, YSLEER. The CDR3 has 16 amino acids. The V gene end was trimmed by 2 bases and the J gene end by 2 bases; junction bases not matched to a gene: 4. This CDR3 reads CASSQSRQGAYNEQFF. The CDR3 DNA reads as TGCGCCAGCAGCCAATCCAGACAGGGGGCCTACAATGAGCAGTTCTTC.

The chain combines TRBV4-2 with TRBJ2-5; D not resolved. CDR3 length: 15 residues. Trimming stripped 0 bases from V and 2 bases from J, with 10 bases between. The germline gives CDR1 LGHNA, CDR2 YNFKEQ. The DNA for the CDR3 is TGTGCCAGCAGCCAAGACGGAAGCGCTCAAGAGACCCAGTACTTC. It specifies CASSQDGSAQETQYF.

The chain has TRBV30 and TRBJ1-2, with D possibly matching TRBD1 (5 bases). V was trimmed by 4 bases and J by 4 bases, leaving 16 bases between them. The germline CDR1 and CDR2 sequences are GTSNPN and SVGIG (reference sequence). The CDR3 has 14 amino acids. CDR3 residues: CAWTLGRNLYGYTF. CDR3 sequence (DNA): TGTGCCTGGACCTTGGGACGGAATCTCTATGGCTACACCTTC.

The chain joins TRBV6-2 or TRBV6-3 to TRBJ2-5; D gene ambiguous. The CDR3 contains 16 residues. The germline V gene encodes CDR1 MNHEY and CDR2 SVGEGT. With 4 bases removed from V and 2 bases from J, the gap between germline ends came to 17 bases. The CDR3 here is CASSSRLINQQETQYF. In DNA form, the CDR3 reads TGTGCCAGCAGTTCCCGACTGATTAATCAACAAGAGACCCAGTACTTC.

This chain joins TRBV9 and TRBJ2-3; D gene uncertain. Germline V lookup: CDR1 SGDLS, CDR2 YYNGEE. This CDR3 contains 12 residues. V lost 3 bases and J lost 8, with 10 bases in between. The CDR3 nucleotides read TGTGCCAGCAGCGGGGATCCAGGTACGCAGTATTTT. This codes for CASSGDPGTQYF.

The rearrangement joins TRBV30 to TRBJ2-1; 7 nucleotides align to TRBD1. There are 16 residues in the CDR3. Germline-derived CDR1 and CDR2 are GTSNPN and SVGIG (reference sequence). With V trimmed by 5 bases and J by 5 bases, 15 bases remained unmatched. The CDR3 loop is CAWARTGSNRNNEQFF. The CDR3 DNA is TGTGCCTGGGCCCGGACAGGATCTAACCGAAACAATGAGCAGTTCTTC.

With respect to this clonotype: The junction differs from germline at one of its ends, possibly a read error. This rearrangement joins TRBV4-3 to TRBJ1-6; D not resolved. The CDR3 runs 14 residues. Per germline, CDR1 LGHNA and CDR2 YSLEER. CDR3 loop: CASSQDRGYSPLHF. The CDR3 DNA reads TGTGCCAGCAGCCAAGATCGAGGGTACTCACCCCTCCACTTT.

The rearrangement joins TRBV7-9 to TRBJ2-5; tentative D call: TRBD2 (6 bases). The CDR3 loop spans 14 amino acids. Trimming pared 3 bases from V and 4 bases from J, leaving 12 bases between. Germline CDR1 is SEHNR and CDR2 is FQNEAQ (reference sequence). The CDR3 bases are TGTGCCAGCAGCTTGGCTAGCGAGGCAGAGACCCAGTACTTC. Its protein is CASSLASEAETQYF.

V usage is TRBV27 and J usage is TRBJ1-2, with 12 bases identical to TRBD1. The CDR3 is made up of 16 amino acids. After removal of 3 bases from V and 7 bases from J, the junction contained 9 bases not matched to a gene. CDR1 and CDR2 (germline): MNHEY, SMNVEV (reference sequence). CDR3 residues: CASSLSGTGGIRGYTF. In nucleotides, the CDR3 is TGTGCCAGCAGTTTGTCCGGGACAGGGGGCATTCGTGGCTACACCTTC.